A single sample is the source of the 14 T cell receptor beta chains below, sequenced in a study of response to subunit inactivated influenza vaccine. TCRdb reprocessed the RT-PCR reads with MiXCR, giving one entry per CDR3 protein. This table has hundreds of thousands of distinct CDR3 sequences, around 11% appearing once. Sample: PBMCs from blood, taken on the day of vaccination. The receptors originated from a man aged 50 to 59 who received an inactivated influenza vaccine.

The genes are TRBV7-2 and TRBJ2-7, with D maybe TRBD1 (5 bases). Germline loops: CDR1 SGHTA, CDR2 FQGNSA. This CDR3 is 13 amino acids long. V was cut by 5 bases and J by 2 bases, with 10 bases left in between. The CDR3 here is CASSLSDTYEQYF. The DNA of the CDR3 is TGTGCCAGCAGCCTTTCGGACACCTACGAGCAGTACTTC.

V is TRBV5-1 and J is TRBJ1-6, with TRBD1 as a possible D gene (6 bases). The CDR3 runs 18 residues. V dropped 3 bases and J dropped 6 bases, with 22 bases sitting between them. Germline lookup yields CDR1 SGHRS and CDR2 YFSETQ. This CDR3 is CASSSAGAAGTFNSPLHF. The CDR3 DNA reads as TGCGCCAGCAGCTCGGCGGGGGCGGCCGGGACTTTTAATTCACCCCTCCACTTT.

The chain couples TRBV5-1 to TRBJ2-7, with 7 bases matching TRBD1. V lost 4 bases to trimming and J lost 0 bases; unmatched junction nucleotides: 7. Germline values: CDR1 SGHRS, CDR2 YFSETQ. The length of the CDR3 is 15 residues. CDR3 nucleotide sequence: TGCGCCAGCAGCCTGGATGGACAGGACTCCTACGAGCAGTACTTC. Translation: CASSLDGQDSYEQYF.

In this sample, this clonotype turned up many times. Germline is not matched at one junction end, which may reflect a read error. V gene TRBV6-2 or TRBV6-3 combines with J gene TRBJ2-7; 8 bases agree with TRBD1. The germline V gene encodes CDR1 MNHEY and CDR2 SVGEGT. The CDR3 loop spans 12 amino acids. The CDR3 sequence is CASSDPWTGCDF. CDR3 bases: TGTGCCAGCAGTGACCCATGGACAGGGTGTGACTTC.

The chain uses TRBV27 and TRBJ2-1; D gene unclear. The V and J ends lost 6 bases and 0 bases respectively, with 15 bases between them. The CDR3 is made up of 16 amino acids. Germline loops: CDR1 MNHEY, CDR2 SMNVEV (reference sequence). CDR3 nucleotides: TGTGCCAGCAGCACACTACAGAGAGGCTCCTACAATGAGCAGTTCTTC. Its translation is CASSTLQRGSYNEQFF.

The chain recombines TRBV28 with TRBJ2-1; 8 bases align to TRBD2. Germline values: CDR1 MDHEN, CDR2 SYDVKM. V gave up 3 bases and J gave up 5 bases; unmatched junction bases: 18. This CDR3 region has 19 residues. The CDR3 sequence: CASSFLLLKEREFDNEQFF. The CDR3 DNA is TGTGCCAGCAGTTTTCTTTTATTGAAGGAGCGGGAGTTCGACAATGAGCAGTTCTTC.

V usage is TRBV30 and J usage is TRBJ1-2; D is undetermined. Trimming took 2 bases from V and 2 from J, leaving 6 bases between them. Germline CDR1 GTSNPN, CDR2 SVGIG (reference sequence). The CDR3 has 12 residues. The CDR3 DNA reads TGTGCCTGGAGTTCGGGGAACTATGGCTACACCTTC. It translates to CAWSSGNYGYTF.

This clonotype was detected a few times. The chain employs TRBV29-1 and TRBJ2-7; D is possibly TRBD1 (6 bases). CDR1 is SQVTM, CDR2 ANQGSEA, per germline. The CDR3 is 13 residues long. V shed 4 bases and J shed 6 bases, with 16 bases lying between them. As DNA, the CDR3 is TGCAGCGTTGCGAGGACAGTTTTTGGCGAGCAGTACTTC. This gives the protein CSVARTVFGEQYF.

This clonotype was recorded a few times. V gene TRBV12-3 or TRBV12-4 combines with J gene TRBJ1-2, with D maybe TRBD1 (5 bases). CDR3 size: 12 residues. V gave up 6 bases and J gave up 6 bases, with 11 bases separating them. The DNA for the CDR3 is TGTGCCAGCAGGCGCAGGGACCATGGCTACACCTTC. This gives the protein CASRRRDHGYTF.

About this clonotype: A much larger clone sits a single nucleotide away, making a read error possible. The V and J genes are TRBV5-1 and TRBJ2-7, with 11 positions matching TRBD1. CDR1 and CDR2 (germline): SGHRS, YFSETQ. This CDR3 contains 14 residues. The CDR3 nucleotides are TGCGCCAGCACCTTGGACAGGGGGCACTACGAGCAGTACTTC. It encodes CASTLDRGHYEQYF.

This clonotype was counted at least ten times. V usage is TRBV20-1 and J usage is TRBJ2-7; no clear D gene. With 4 bases removed from V and 3 bases from J, the gap between germline ends came to 13 bases. The CDR3 is 13 residues long. Per the germline V gene, CDR1 is DFQATT and CDR2 is SNEGSKA (reference sequence). The CDR3 DNA sequence: TGCAGTGCTATCCTACCGCCAGTCTACGAGCAGTACTTC. It yields the protein CSAILPPVYEQYF.

In this sample, this clonotype turned up a few times. The rearrangement joins TRBV5-1 to TRBJ2-4; a weak D match, TRBD2 (6 bases). The germline V gene encodes CDR1 SGHRS and CDR2 YFSETQ. This CDR3 is built from 15 residues. The ends were cut back, 0 bases at V and 6 bases at J, with 13 bases in the middle. The CDR3 sequence is CASSLDGGNPNIQYF. The CDR3 DNA reads as TGCGCCAGCAGCTTGGATGGGGGGAACCCAAACATTCAGTACTTC.

This clonotype has ten or more counts. The chain has TRBV5-1 and TRBJ2-5; unclear D gene. The CDR3 is made up of 12 amino acids. Germline lookup yields CDR1 SGHRS and CDR2 YFSETQ. The V and J ends lost 5 bases and 5 bases respectively, with 10 bases between them. CDR3 nucleotide sequence: TGCGCCAGCAGTCGCGATAGGGAGACCCAGTACTTC. Its translation is CASSRDRETQYF.

The CDR3 reads CSASQMGFPNEQFF. The CDR3 DNA reads as TGCAGTGCTAGCCAAATGGGATTTCCCAATGAGCAGTTCTTC. This chain uses TRBV20-1 with TRBJ2-1; D unresolved. V was trimmed by 3 bases and J by 6 bases, leaving 15 bases between them. The CDR3 spans 14 residues. The germline V gene encodes CDR1 DFQATT and CDR2 SNEGSKA (reference sequence).